This TCR beta chain was identified in a study of OX40 agonist ivuxolimab in advanced cancers. The assay was immunoSEQ multiplex PCR, and TCRdb's table has in-frame clones only and misses some. The sample includes under 95,000 clones, around 90% of them seen just once. This sequence originates from an adult with an advanced solid tumor such as melanoma, head and neck, liver or kidney cancer. Sample: CD4+ or CD8+ T cells sorted from blood, taken in a trial of the OX40 agonist ivuxolimab.

The chain's CDR3 is CASSPLSGVGSDTQYF. The DNA of the CDR3 is TGTGCCAGCAGCCCCCTGTCGGGAGTGGGTTCCGATACGCAGTATTTT. This chain connects TRBV11-2 to TRBJ2-3; D is possibly TRBD2 (6 bases). Germline V gives CDR1 SGHAT, CDR2 FQNNGV. The V and J ends lost 5 bases and 6 bases respectively, with 21 bases between them. There are 16 residues in the CDR3.